Below are 14 T cell receptor beta chains sequenced from a single sample in a study of CD8+CD57+ T cells in acquired aplastic anemia. Investigators profiled TCR beta VDJ and CDR3 from genomic DNA template. TCRdb called the reads again in MiXCR, with one record for every CDR3 protein. The sample records 450,000 to 600,000 distinct CDR3 sequences, more than 25% being singletons. The authors sequenced patients whose flow cytometry had shown CD8+CD57+ cell expansion. The sequenced sample consisted of sorted CD4+, CD8+, or CD8+CD57+ T cells (not recorded which) from PBMCs. All receptors come from a human donor with aplastic anemia.

In its sample, this clonotype was seen many times. The chain employs TRBV15 and TRBJ1-5, with TRBD1 identical over 7 bases. The CDR3 has 13 residues. CDR1 LNHNV and CDR2 YYDKDF come from the germline V gene (reference sequence). V shed 8 bases and J 4 bases; nucleotides not matched to a gene: 5. The CDR3 protein is CATSDRLNQPQHF. The CDR3 DNA reads as TGTGCCACCTCGGACAGGTTGAATCAGCCCCAGCATTTT.

This chain connects TRBV15 to TRBJ1-5, with 11 bases matching TRBD1. Germline V gene lookup returns CDR1 LNHNV and CDR2 YYDKDF (reference sequence). The CDR3 consists of 16 residues. Trimming at V came to 1 base and at J to 6 bases, leaving 5 bases not matched to a gene. The CDR3 loop is CATSRGGGQGVQPQHF. For the CDR3, the DNA is TGTGCCACCAGCAGAGGGGGGGGACAGGGGGTTCAGCCCCAGCATTTT. The full variable domain, its missing parts supplied by reference TRBV15 and TRBJ1-5, is DAMVIQNPRYQVTQFGKPVTLSCSQTLNHNVMYWYQQKSSQAPKLLFHYYDKDFNNEADTPDNFQSRRPNTSFCFLDIRSPGLGDTAMYLCATSRGGGQGVQPQHFGDGTRLSIL.

V gene TRBV15 combines with J gene TRBJ2-1, with D unresolved. Trimming stripped 1 base from V and 0 bases from J, with 7 bases between. This CDR3 region has 15 residues. CDR1 LNHNV and CDR2 YYDKDF come from the germline V gene (reference sequence). In DNA form, the CDR3 reads TGTGCCACCAGCAGAGGCCTAGACTCCTACAATGAGCAGTTCTTC. Translation gives CATSRGLDSYNEQFF.

This clonotype was observed a handful of times. This chain uses TRBV20-1 with TRBJ1-1; 7 bases match TRBD1. Germline loops: CDR1 DFQATT, CDR2 SNEGSKA (reference sequence). The CDR3 length is 15 residues. Trimming cost V 3 bases and J 5 bases; bases outside gene matches: 12. The CDR3 is CSARGGQGEGTEAFF. The CDR3 DNA reads TGCAGTGCTAGGGGGGGGCAGGGGGAAGGAACTGAAGCTTTCTTT.

This clonotype was recorded at least ten times. The chain employs TRBV7-2 and TRBJ1-2; D is ambiguous. V was pared by 2 bases and J by 4 bases, with 14 bases between. Germline CDR1 reads SGHTA; CDR2 reads FQGNSA. The CDR3 spans 15 residues. CDR3 loop: CASSLIETGGYGYTF. Written as DNA, the CDR3 is TGTGCCAGCAGCTTAATTGAAACCGGCGGCTATGGCTACACCTTC.

Ten or more counts support this clonotype. V is TRBV19 and J is TRBJ1-2; D is possibly TRBD1 (5 bases). CDR1 and CDR2 from the germline V gene are LNHDA and SQIVND (reference sequence). This CDR3 region has 15 residues. The germline V and J ends were trimmed by 7 bases and 2 bases, with 17 bases remaining between them. Here the CDR3 DNA reads TGTGCCAGTACGGGCTCTGGAGGGGTAAACTATGGCTACACCTTC. Amino acid sequence: CASTGSGGVNYGYTF.

This clonotype was seen at least ten times. The V call is TRBV7-2, the J call TRBJ1-2; maybe TRBD1 (6 bases). The CDR3 totals 15 residues. Trimming pared 4 bases from V and 3 bases from J, leaving 15 bases between. Germline assignment: CDR1 SGHTA and CDR2 FQGNSA. CDR3 amino acids: CASSSFAGADYGYTF. As DNA, the CDR3 is TGTGCCAGCAGCTCATTCGCAGGGGCGGACTATGGCTACACCTTC.

The CDR3 nucleotides read TGCGCCAGCAGTGACACGATCACAGATACGCAGTATTTT. Translated, it gives CASSDTITDTQYF. V gene TRBV10-1 combines with J gene TRBJ2-3; D uncertain. The CDR3 runs 13 residues. CDR1 WNHNN and CDR2 SYGVQD come from the germline V gene (reference sequence). V was cut by 3 bases and J by 2 bases, with 6 bases left in between.

This clonotype was counted at least ten times. The chain links TRBV10-2 to TRBJ1-3; D possibly corresponds to TRBD1 (6 bases). The V end was cut by 3 bases, the J end by 4 bases, with 13 bases between. This CDR3 has 15 amino acids. Germline CDR1 is WSHSY and CDR2 is SAAADI. CDR3 residues: CASSDRGREGNTIYF. The CDR3 DNA is TGCGCCAGCAGTGACCGGGGGCGGGAAGGAAACACCATATATTTT.

Of note for this clonotype: It may be a read error: a sequence one base away is much more abundant. The CDR3 DNA is TGTGCCAGCAGCTTGGACAGGACCTATGGCTACACCTTC. Translation gives CASSLDRTYGYTF. The rearrangement links TRBV7-9 to TRBJ1-2; 7 bases line up with TRBD1. The ends lost 3 bases at V and 4 bases at J; junction bases unmatched: 2. The CDR3 has 13 amino acids. CDR1 is SEHNR and CDR2 is FQNEAQ in the germline V gene (reference sequence).

This clonotype was detected once. The chain links TRBV24-1 to TRBJ2-1; the D gene is possibly TRBD1 (5 bases). V lost 11 bases, J lost 12 bases, and 22 bases lay in between. This CDR3 is 13 amino acids long. The V gene's germline CDR1 is KGHDR and CDR2 SFDVKD. The CDR3: CASSPSRESSQFF. Written as DNA, the CDR3 is TGTGCCAGCAGCCCGTCCAGGGAAAGCTCGCAGTTCTTC.

Notes on this clonotype: A read error may explain this, as a much larger clone is one base away. The chain joins TRBV7-9 to TRBJ1-2, with D unresolved. Trimming removed 5 bases at V and 5 bases at J, with 15 bases between. The CDR3 has 14 residues. The V gene's germline CDR1 is SEHNR and CDR2 FQNEAQ (reference sequence). CDR3 loop: CASSPGANPYGYTF. CDR3 nucleotide sequence: TGTGCCAGCAGCCCCGGAGCCAACCCATATGGCTACACCTTC.

This chain links TRBV7-8 with TRBJ2-7; 7 nucleotides agree with TRBD1. The trim removed 5 bases at V and 7 bases at J, leaving 11 bases unmatched. Germline V gene lookup returns CDR1 SGHVS and CDR2 FQNEAQ. The CDR3 runs to 14 residues. In DNA, the CDR3 is TGTGCCAGCAGCCGTAAGGGGGCTCACAATGAGCAGTACTTC. Encoded protein: CASSRKGAHNEQYF.

This clonotype was observed at least ten times. The V call is TRBV9, the J call TRBJ1-2; tentatively, D is TRBD1 (6 bases). The CDR3 spans 15 residues. Germline V gene sequence: CDR1 SGDLS, CDR2 YYNGEE. V gave up 2 bases and J gave up 6 bases, with 17 bases separating them. The CDR3, as DNA: TGTGCCAGCAGCGTCCACGCCGGGACAACCGATGGCTACACCTTC. Translated, it gives CASSVHAGTTDGYTF.